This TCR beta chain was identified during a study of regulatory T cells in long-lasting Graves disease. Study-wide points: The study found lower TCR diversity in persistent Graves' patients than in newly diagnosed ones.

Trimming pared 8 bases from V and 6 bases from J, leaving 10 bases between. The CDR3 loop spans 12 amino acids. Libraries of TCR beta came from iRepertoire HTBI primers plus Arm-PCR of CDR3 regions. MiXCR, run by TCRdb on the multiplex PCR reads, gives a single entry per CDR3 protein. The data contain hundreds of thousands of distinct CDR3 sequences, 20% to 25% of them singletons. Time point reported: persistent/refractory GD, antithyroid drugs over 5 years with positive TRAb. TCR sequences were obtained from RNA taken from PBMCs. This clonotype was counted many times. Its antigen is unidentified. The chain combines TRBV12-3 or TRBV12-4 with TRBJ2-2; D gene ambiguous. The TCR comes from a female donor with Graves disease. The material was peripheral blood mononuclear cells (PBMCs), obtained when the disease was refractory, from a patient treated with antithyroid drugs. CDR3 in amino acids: CASSRVAGELFF. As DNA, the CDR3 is TGTGCCAGCTCAAGGGTGGCCGGGGAGCTGTTTTTT.